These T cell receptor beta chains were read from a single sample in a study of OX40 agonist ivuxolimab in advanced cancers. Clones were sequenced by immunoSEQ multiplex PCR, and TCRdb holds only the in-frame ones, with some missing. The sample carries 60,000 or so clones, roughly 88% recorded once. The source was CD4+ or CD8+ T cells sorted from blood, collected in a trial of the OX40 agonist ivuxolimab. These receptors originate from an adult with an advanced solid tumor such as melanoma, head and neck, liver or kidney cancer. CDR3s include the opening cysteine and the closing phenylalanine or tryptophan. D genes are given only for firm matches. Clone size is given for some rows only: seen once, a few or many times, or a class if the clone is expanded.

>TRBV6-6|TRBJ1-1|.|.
TGTGCCGGGTGGGGGCCGGGATCCACTGAAGCTTTCTTT
CAGWGPGSTEAFF
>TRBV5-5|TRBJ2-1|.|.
TGTGCCAGCAGCCCAGGGTCAGGGGCGTGGAATGAGCAGTTCTTC
CASSPGSGAWNEQFF
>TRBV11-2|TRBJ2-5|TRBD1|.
TGTGCCAGCAGCCCCGGACAGGTCACGGCGGACTTC
CASSPGQVTADF
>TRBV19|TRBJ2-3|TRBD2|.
TGTGCCAGTAGTATTGGGGGGGGGACGCAAGATACGCAGTATTTT
CASSIGGGTQDTQYF
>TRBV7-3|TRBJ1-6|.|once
TGTGCCAGCGCGAGTCTAAATTCACCCCTCCACTTT
CASASLNSPLHF
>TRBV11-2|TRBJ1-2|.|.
TGTGCCAGCAGCTCCGCGAGCAGATTGTCGGGCTACACCTTC
CASSSASRLSGYTF
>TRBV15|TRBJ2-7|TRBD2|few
TGTGCCACCAGCAGAAAGGGACTAGGCGTGGCCTACGAGCAGTACTTC
CATSRKGLGVAYEQYF
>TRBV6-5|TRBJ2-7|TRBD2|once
TGTGCCAGCAGTTACTCGACTAGCGGGGTTTACGAGCAGTACTTC
CASSYSTSGVYEQYF
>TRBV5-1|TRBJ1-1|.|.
TGCGCCAGCCGCCTACAATTTCGGGGTGCGAACACTGAAGCTTTCTTT
CASRLQFRGANTEAFF
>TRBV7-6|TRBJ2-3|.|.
TGTGCCAGCAGCTTAGGTGTAGGGTTGGATACGCAGTATTTT
CASSLGVGLDTQYF
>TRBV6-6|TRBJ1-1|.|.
TGTGCCAGCAGGGTGACAGGAGTGAACACTGAAGCTTTCTTT
CASRVTGVNTEAFF
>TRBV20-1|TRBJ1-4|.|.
TGCAGTGCTAGAGTACGAGAAAAACTGTTTTTT
CSARVREKLFF
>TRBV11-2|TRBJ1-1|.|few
TGTGCCAGCAGCTCGGGGGGGTTGAACACTGAAGCTTTCTTT
CASSSGGLNTEAFF
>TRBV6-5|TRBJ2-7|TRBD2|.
TGTGCCAGCAGTTATGCGGGGGGCCCGTCCTACGAGCAGTACTTC
CASSYAGGPSYEQYF
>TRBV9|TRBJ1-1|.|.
TGTGCCAGCAGCGTGCAGGGGAGCCCGAACACTGAAGCTTTCTTT
CASSVQGSPNTEAFF
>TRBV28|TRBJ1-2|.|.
TGTGCCAGCAGTTTGGGGACGGCCAACTATGGCTACACCTTC
CASSLGTANYGYTF
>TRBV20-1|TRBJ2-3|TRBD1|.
TGCAGTGCGAACAGGGGGGATACGCAGTATTTT
CSANRGDTQYF
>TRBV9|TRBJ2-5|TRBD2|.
TGTGCCAGCAGCGTAGGACTAGCGGGTGTCCAAGAGACCCAGTACTTC
CASSVGLAGVQETQYF
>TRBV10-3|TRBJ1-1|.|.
TGTGCCATCAGGGTACGGGGGGCTGGGGGCACTGAAGCTTTCTTT
CAIRVRGAGGTEAFF
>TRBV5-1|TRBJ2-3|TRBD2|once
TGCGCCAGCAGCTTGGGCGGGACTAGCGGGGGTTTCACAGATACGCAGTATTTT
CASSLGGTSGGFTDTQYF
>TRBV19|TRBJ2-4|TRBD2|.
TGTGCCAGTAGTCCCCCAAGCGGGACCGCCAAAAACATTCAGTACTTC
CASSPPSGTAKNIQYF
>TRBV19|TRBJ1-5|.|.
TGTGCCAGTAGTGGGGACGGCGGACATCAGCCCCAGCATTTT
CASSGDGGHQPQHF
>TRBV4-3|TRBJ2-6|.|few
TGCGCCAGCACCAAGACAATTGGGGCCAACGTCCTGACTTTC
CASTKTIGANVLTF
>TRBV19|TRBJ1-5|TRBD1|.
TGTGCCAGTTGGAGGGGGCCCAATCAGCCCCAGCATTTT
CASWRGPNQPQHF
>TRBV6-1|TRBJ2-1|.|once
TGTGCCAGCAGTGATGGGAATTGGGGTGGCAATGAGCAGTTCTTC
CASSDGNWGGNEQFF
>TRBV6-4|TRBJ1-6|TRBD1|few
TGTGCCAGCAGTGTAGTACAGGGGAATTCACCCCTCCACTTT
CASSVVQGNSPLHF
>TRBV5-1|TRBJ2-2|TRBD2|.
TGCGCCAGCAGCTCGAGACTAGCGGGGGGCCCCGGAAACACCGGGGAGCTGTTTTTT
CASSSRLAGGPGNTGELFF
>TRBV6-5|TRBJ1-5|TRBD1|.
TGTGCCAGCAGTCTGGGACAGGGGACCACCCAGCCCCAGCATTTT
CASSLGQGTTQPQHF
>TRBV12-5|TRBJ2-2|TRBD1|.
TGTGCTAGTGGCCCTAGGACAGGGAACACCGGGGAGCTGTTTTTT
CASGPRTGNTGELFF
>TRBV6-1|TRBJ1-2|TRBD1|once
TGTGCCAGCAGTGCATTCGGGACAGGGGCCCCCAACTATGGCTACACCTTC
CASSAFGTGAPNYGYTF
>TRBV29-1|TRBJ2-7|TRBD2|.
TGCAGCGCCTCCGCCGGGACTAGCGGGGGGATCTACGAGCAGTACTTC
CSASAGTSGGIYEQYF
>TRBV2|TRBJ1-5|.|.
TGTGCCAGCAGTGAAGGGGCAGGGGCTCAGCCCCAGCATTTT
CASSEGAGAQPQHF
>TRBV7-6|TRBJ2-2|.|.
TGTGCCAGCAGCGGGACTCAGAACACCGGGGAGCTGTTTTTT
CASSGTQNTGELFF
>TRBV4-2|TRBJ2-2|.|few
TGTGCCAGCAGCCAAGATGTGGACGGCCTGCGGGAGCTGTTTTTT
CASSQDVDGLRELFF
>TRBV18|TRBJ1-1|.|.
TGTGCCAGCTCAGACCAAGGTTACGGGAACACTGAAGCTTTCTTT
CASSDQGYGNTEAFF
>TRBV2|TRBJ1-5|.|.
TGTGCCAGCAGGTCCAGGGGTTACAATAAGGATCAGCCCCAGCATTTT
CASRSRGYNKDQPQHF
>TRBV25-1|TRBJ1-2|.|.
TGTGCCAGCAGTGAAGTAGGTGGCTACACCTTC
CASSEVGGYTF
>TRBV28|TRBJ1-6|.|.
TGTGCCAGCAGGGCGTCGACGATGGTTAATTCACCCCTCCACTTT
CASRASTMVNSPLHF
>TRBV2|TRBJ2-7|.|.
TGTGCCAGCAGTGTAGAGGTGGCCCCCCCCGTCTTC
CASSVEVAPPVF
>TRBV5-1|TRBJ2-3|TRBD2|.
TGCGCCAGCAGCCAGGGTAGCGGGGGGGCAACAGATACGCAGTATTTT
CASSQGSGGATDTQYF
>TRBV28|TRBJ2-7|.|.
TGTGCCAGCAGGTCCCCCTGGGGGACGGCAACCTACGAGCAGTACTTC
CASRSPWGTATYEQYF
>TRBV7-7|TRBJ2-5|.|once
TGTGCTAGCAGCCCAGGGTTGGGAGAGACCCAGTACTTC
CASSPGLGETQYF
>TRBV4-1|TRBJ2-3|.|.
TGCGCCAGCAGCCACACCAAGGAAACTAGCCGTGGGGCCGGTACGCAGTATTTT
CASSHTKETSRGAGTQYF
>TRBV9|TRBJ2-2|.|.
TGTGCCAGCAGCGTAGTTGGGGACCCCACCGGGGAGCTGTTTTTT
CASSVVGDPTGELFF
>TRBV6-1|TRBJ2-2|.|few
TGTGCCGGGACCCTACACCCGAACACCGGGGAGCTGTTTTTT
CAGTLHPNTGELFF
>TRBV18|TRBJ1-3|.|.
TGTGCCAGCTCACCACTTCGGGAGGAATTCTCTGGAAACACCATATATTTT
CASSPLREEFSGNTIYF
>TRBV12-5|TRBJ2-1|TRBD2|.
TGTGCTAGTGGCTACGAGCGGGGGGGCCCAGGGAATGAGCAGTTCTTC
CASGYERGGPGNEQFF
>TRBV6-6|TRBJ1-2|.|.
TGTGCCAGCAGAAGACAGAACTATGGCTACACCTTC
CASRRQNYGYTF
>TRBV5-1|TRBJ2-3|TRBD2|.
TGCGCCAGCAGCCCGGGGGGGACAACTAGCACAGATACGCAGTATTTT
CASSPGGTTSTDTQYF
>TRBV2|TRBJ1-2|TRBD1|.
TGTGCCAGCAGTGAAGTTCGGACAGGGCCGAGGTACACCTTC
CASSEVRTGPRYTF
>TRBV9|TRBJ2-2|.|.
TGTGCCAGCAGCGTCGTGGTTGGGGAGCTGTTTTTT
CASSVVVGELFF
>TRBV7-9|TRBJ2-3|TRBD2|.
TGTGCCAGCAGCTTTTGGCGGGGGGTCCCAGATACGCAGTATTTT
CASSFWRGVPDTQYF
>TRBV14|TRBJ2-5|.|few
TGTGCCAGCAGCCAAGTAGTGGGGCAGACCCAGTACTTC
CASSQVVGQTQYF
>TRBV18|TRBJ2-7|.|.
TGTGCCAGCTCACCACCGTACAGCTCCTACGAGCAGTACTTC
CASSPPYSSYEQYF